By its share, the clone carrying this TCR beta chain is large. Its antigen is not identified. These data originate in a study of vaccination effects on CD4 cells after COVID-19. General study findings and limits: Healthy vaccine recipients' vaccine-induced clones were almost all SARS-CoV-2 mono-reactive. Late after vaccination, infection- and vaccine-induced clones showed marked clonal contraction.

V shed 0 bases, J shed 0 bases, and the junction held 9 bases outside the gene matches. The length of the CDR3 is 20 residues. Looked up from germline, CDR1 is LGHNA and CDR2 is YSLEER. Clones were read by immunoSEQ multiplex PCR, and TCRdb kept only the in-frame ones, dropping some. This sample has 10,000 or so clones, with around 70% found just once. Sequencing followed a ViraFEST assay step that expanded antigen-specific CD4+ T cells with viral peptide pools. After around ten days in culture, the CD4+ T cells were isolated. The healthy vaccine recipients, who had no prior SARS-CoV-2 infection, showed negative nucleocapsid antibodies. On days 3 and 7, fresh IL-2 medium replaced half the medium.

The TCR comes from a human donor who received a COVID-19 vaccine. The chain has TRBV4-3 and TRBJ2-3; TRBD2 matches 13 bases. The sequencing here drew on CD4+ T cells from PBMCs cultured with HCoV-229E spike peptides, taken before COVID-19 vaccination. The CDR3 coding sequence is TGCGCCAGCAGCCAAGATCTGGGACTAGCGGGGAGAACTAGCACAGATACGCAGTATTTT. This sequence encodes CASSQDLGLAGRTSTDTQYF.